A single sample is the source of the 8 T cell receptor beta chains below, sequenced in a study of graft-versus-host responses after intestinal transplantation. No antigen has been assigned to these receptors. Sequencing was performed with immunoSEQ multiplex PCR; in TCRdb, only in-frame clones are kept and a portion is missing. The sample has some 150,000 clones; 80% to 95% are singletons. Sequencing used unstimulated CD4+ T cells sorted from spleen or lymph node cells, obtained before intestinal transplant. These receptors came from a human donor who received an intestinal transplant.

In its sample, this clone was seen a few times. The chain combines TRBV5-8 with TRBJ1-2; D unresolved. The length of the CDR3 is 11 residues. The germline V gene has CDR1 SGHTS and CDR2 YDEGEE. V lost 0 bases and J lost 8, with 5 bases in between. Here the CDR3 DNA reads TGTGCCAGCAGCTTGGTCCGGGGCTACACCTTC. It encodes CASSLVRGYTF.

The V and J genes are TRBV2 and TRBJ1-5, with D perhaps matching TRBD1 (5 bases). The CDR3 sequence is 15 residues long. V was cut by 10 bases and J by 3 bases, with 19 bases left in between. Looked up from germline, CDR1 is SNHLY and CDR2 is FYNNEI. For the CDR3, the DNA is TGTGCCATCAGCAGGCCCGGGGGAGTCAATCAGCCCCAGCATTTT. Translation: CAISRPGGVNQPQHF.

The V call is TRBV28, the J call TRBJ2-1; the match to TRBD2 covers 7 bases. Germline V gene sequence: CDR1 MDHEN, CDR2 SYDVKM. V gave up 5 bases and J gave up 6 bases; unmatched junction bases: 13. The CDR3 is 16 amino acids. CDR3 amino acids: CASSHPQREGPNEQFF. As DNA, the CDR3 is TGTGCCAGCAGTCACCCTCAGAGGGAGGGCCCCAATGAGCAGTTCTTC.

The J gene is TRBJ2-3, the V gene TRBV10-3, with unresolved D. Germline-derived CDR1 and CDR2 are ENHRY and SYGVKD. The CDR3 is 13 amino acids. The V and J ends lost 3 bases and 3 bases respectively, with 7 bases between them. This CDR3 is CAISDPRTDTQYF. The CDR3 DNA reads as TGTGCCATCAGTGACCCGAGGACAGATACGCAGTATTTT.

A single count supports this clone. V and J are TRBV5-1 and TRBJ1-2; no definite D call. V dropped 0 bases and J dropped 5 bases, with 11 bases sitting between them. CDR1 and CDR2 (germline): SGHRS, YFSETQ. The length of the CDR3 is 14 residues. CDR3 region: CASSLALGSYGYTF. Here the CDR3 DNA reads TGCGCCAGCAGCTTGGCCTTAGGGTCTTATGGCTACACCTTC.

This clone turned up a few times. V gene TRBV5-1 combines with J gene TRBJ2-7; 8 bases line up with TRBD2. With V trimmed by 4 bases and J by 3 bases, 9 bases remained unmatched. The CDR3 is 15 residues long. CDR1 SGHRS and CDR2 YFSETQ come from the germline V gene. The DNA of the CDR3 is TGCGCCAGCAGCCCCACAGGGACTAGTTTCTACGAGCAGTACTTC. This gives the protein CASSPTGTSFYEQYF.

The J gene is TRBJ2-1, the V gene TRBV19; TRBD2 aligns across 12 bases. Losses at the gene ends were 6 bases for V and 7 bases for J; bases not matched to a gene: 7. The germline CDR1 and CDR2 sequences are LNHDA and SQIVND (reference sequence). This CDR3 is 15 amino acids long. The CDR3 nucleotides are TGTGCCAGTAGCCCGACTAGCGGGAGTATTAATGAGCAGTTCTTC. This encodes CASSPTSGSINEQFF.

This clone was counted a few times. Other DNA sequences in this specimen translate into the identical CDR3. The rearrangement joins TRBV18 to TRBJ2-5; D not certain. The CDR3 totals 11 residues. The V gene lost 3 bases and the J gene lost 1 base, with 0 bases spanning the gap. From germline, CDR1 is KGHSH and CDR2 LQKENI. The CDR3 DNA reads TGTGCCAGCTCACCCCAAGAGACCCAGTACTTC. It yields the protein CASSPQETQYF.